These 23 T cell receptor beta chains were sequenced from one sample in a study of blood T cells in healthy people across ages (dated by TCRdb to between 2014 and 2017). Library method: 5' RACE. Sequencer: Illumina HiSeq 2500. A second PCR of about 7 to 12 cycles was run with a J-beta primer mix and a sample-barcoded 5' primer. The public reads were reanalyzed by TCRdb: fastp trimming at Q25, MiXCR alignment, in-frame beta chains only. Identical CDR3 protein sequences are pooled into one entry, listed with their most common genes and DNA. The sample contains approximately 940,000 distinct CDR3 sequences, around 48% of them found a single time. The biggest ten clones account for about an eighth of the sample. Sequencing input: blood. The receptors stem from a young man in good health.

This clonotype is a singleton in its sample. The chain couples TRBV18 to TRBJ1-1, with D maybe TRBD1 (6 bases). Per the germline V gene, CDR1 is KGHSH and CDR2 is LQKENI. The CDR3 is 15 amino acids. V lost 1 base, J lost 0 bases, and 9 bases lay in between. This CDR3 reads CASSPQQGMNTEAFF. CDR3 DNA sequence: TGTGCCAGCTCACCACAGCAGGGGATGAACACTGAAGCTTTCTTT.

This clonotype was recorded a few times. The J gene is TRBJ2-1, the V gene TRBV5-1; perhaps TRBD1 as D (6 bases). V was trimmed by 0 bases and J by 6 bases, leaving 13 bases between them. Germline CDR1 and CDR2: SGHRS and YFSETQ. The CDR3 runs 15 residues. Written as DNA, the CDR3 is TGCGCCAGCAGCTTGGGGCCCCAGGGGTTCAATGAGCAGTTCTTC. Amino acid sequence: CASSLGPQGFNEQFF.

This clonotype was detected only a few times. The chain couples TRBV4-2 to TRBJ2-2; D may match TRBD1 or TRBD2 (5 bases each). The CDR3 sequence is 15 residues long. V lost 0 bases and J 5 bases, leaving 10 bases between the germline ends. Per germline, CDR1 LGHNA and CDR2 YNFKEQ. The CDR3 DNA reads TGTGCCAGCAGCCAAGAGACGGGGCGTACCGGGGAGCTGTTTTTT. Translated, it gives CASSQETGRTGELFF.

Of note for this clonotype: Germline and junction disagree at one end, which may indicate a read error. The V gene is TRBV10-3, the J gene TRBJ2-7; tentative D call: TRBD1 (6 bases). The CDR3 contains 14 residues. Germline V gene lookup returns CDR1 ENHRY and CDR2 SYGVKD. The CDR3 loop reads CAISDPTGSYERYF. The DNA of the CDR3 is TGTGCCATCAGCGATCCTACAGGGTCCTACGAGCGGTACTTC.

This clonotype was detected a few times. The chain uses TRBV9 and TRBJ2-7; 9 nucleotides match TRBD2. Germline V gene lookup returns CDR1 SGDLS and CDR2 YYNGEE. The CDR3 length is 15 residues. Losses at the gene ends were 2 bases for V and 0 bases for J; bases not matched to a gene: 3. The CDR3 DNA reads TGTGCCAGCAGCGTTAGCGGGGGTAGCTCCTACGAGCAGTACTTC. Its protein product is CASSVSGGSSYEQYF.

A word on this clonotype: At one end, the junction sequence differs from germline, possibly due to a read error. This sequence joins TRBV12-3 or TRBV12-4 and TRBJ2-7; D might be TRBD1 or TRBD2, each matching 6 bases. The CDR3 has 14 residues. The CDR3 DNA reads as TGTACCAGCAGTTTAGGGGGGTCCTCCTACGAGCAGTACTTC. This codes for CTSSLGGSSYEQYF.

The rearrangement uses TRBV14 and TRBJ2-1, with 12 bases aligning to TRBD2. The J segment lost 1 base and the V segment lost 4 bases, leaving 5 bases of the junction unmatched. This CDR3 spans 17 amino acids. Germline CDR1 and CDR2: SGHDN and FVKESK. CDR3 nucleotide sequence: TGTGCCAGCAGCCCACGACTAGCGGGGGCGTCCTACAATGAGCAGTTCTTC. Residues: CASSPRLAGASYNEQFF.

The chain couples TRBV28 to TRBJ2-1; 13 bases agree with TRBD2. The CDR3 loop spans 16 amino acids. V lost 6 bases to trimming and J lost 2 bases; unmatched junction nucleotides: 4. Per germline, CDR1 MDHEN and CDR2 SYDVKM. This CDR3 reads CASRTSGGAAYNEQFF. CDR3 sequence (DNA): TGTGCCAGCAGAACTAGCGGGGGGGCTGCCTACAATGAGCAGTTCTTC.

A few counts support this clonotype. The genes are TRBV28 and TRBJ2-3; D remains ambiguous. Germline CDR1 reads MDHEN; CDR2 reads SYDVKM. The CDR3 covers 15 residues. Trimming stripped 4 bases from V and 2 bases from J, with 13 bases between. The DNA for the CDR3 is TGTGCCAGCAGTTCCACGGGTCTTACCACAGATACGCAGTATTTT. Translated: CASSSTGLTTDTQYF.

The rearrangement uses TRBV3-1 and TRBJ2-4, with 10 nucleotides matching TRBD2. The CDR3 is 17 residues long. The V gene end was trimmed by 4 bases and the J gene end by 0 bases; junction bases not matched to a gene: 6. Germline lookup yields CDR1 LGHDT and CDR2 YNNKEL (reference sequence). The CDR3 loop is CASSPRTSGLAKNIQYF. CDR3 coding DNA: TGTGCCAGCAGCCCCCGGACTAGCGGACTAGCCAAAAACATTCAGTACTTC.

The chain joins TRBV9 to TRBJ2-5, with D hard to call. With 4 bases removed from V and 6 bases from J, the gap between germline ends came to 16 bases. Germline CDR1 is SGDLS and CDR2 is YYNGEE. This CDR3 comprises 14 residues. CDR3 sequence: CASSPSPTVKTQYF. In nucleotides, the CDR3 is TGTGCCAGCAGCCCCTCCCCCACCGTGAAGACCCAGTACTTC.

The V call is TRBV12-3 or TRBV12-4, the J call TRBJ2-7; the match to TRBD2 covers 11 bases. This CDR3 region has 15 residues. After removal of 0 bases from V and 3 bases from J, the junction contained 1 base not matched to a gene. This chain's CDR3 is CASSLAGTSGYEQYF. CDR3 coding DNA: TGTGCCAGCAGTTTAGCTGGGACTAGCGGCTACGAGCAGTACTTC.

Written as DNA, the CDR3 is TGCGCCAGCAGCTTGACAGGGGAAAGGAACGAGCAGTACTTC. It encodes CASSLTGERNEQYF. The chain joins TRBV5-1 to TRBJ2-7; TRBD1 agrees at 7 bases. CDR1 and CDR2 (germline): SGHRS, YFSETQ. The trim removed 1 base at V and 5 bases at J, leaving 6 bases unmatched. The CDR3 sequence is 14 residues long.

The rearrangement links TRBV2 to TRBJ2-7; D unclear. V lost 9 bases to trimming and J lost 2 bases, with 17 bases between them. CDR1 SNHLY and CDR2 FYNNEI come from the germline V gene. The CDR3 sequence is 14 residues long. The CDR3 nucleotides read TGTGCCAGTTCCTCCATCAGAGATACCTACGAGCAGTACTTC. Translation gives CASSSIRDTYEQYF.

J is TRBJ2-1 and V is TRBV7-2; tentative D call: TRBD2 (5 bases). The CDR3 spans 16 residues. V was clipped by 2 bases and J by 0 bases, with 11 bases between them. In germline, CDR1 is SGHTA, CDR2 FQGNSA. The chain's CDR3 is CASSLRAGSSYNEQFF. The DNA for the CDR3 is TGTGCCAGCAGCTTAAGGGCGGGTAGCTCCTACAATGAGCAGTTCTTC. The full variable domain, rest sourced from reference TRBV7-2 and TRBJ2-1, is GAGVSQSPSNKVTEKGKDVELRCDPISGHTALYWYRQSLGQGLEFLIYFQGNSAPDKSGLPSDRFSAERTGGSVSTLTIQRTQQEDSAVYLCASSLRAGSSYNEQFFGPGTRLTVL.

This chain connects TRBV25-1 to TRBJ1-2; maybe TRBD1 (6 bases). V shed 9 bases and J shed 2 bases, with 13 bases lying between them. The CDR3 has 13 amino acids. Germline V gives CDR1 MGHDK, CDR2 SYGVNS. The CDR3 coding sequence is TGTGCCAGATCCTCAACAGGGAACTATGGCTACACCTTC. Its translation is CARSSTGNYGYTF.

The rearrangement uses TRBV4-2 and TRBJ2-5; D possibly corresponds to TRBD1 (6 bases). Germline V gene lookup returns CDR1 LGHNA and CDR2 YNFKEQ. The CDR3 loop spans 16 amino acids. V was cut by 3 bases and J by 11 bases, with 25 bases left in between. This CDR3 is CASSQPGTWSDNEQYF. In nucleotides, the CDR3 is TGTGCCAGCAGCCAGCCAGGGACATGGAGCGACAATGAGCAGTACTTC.

This chain joins TRBV6-5 and TRBJ2-5, with D tentatively TRBD1 or TRBD2 (5 bases each). With 6 bases removed from V and 5 bases from J, the gap between germline ends came to 13 bases. CDR1 is MNHEY and CDR2 is SVGAGI in the germline V gene. This CDR3 has 13 residues. The CDR3, as DNA: TGTGCCAGCAGAACGCCGGGACGCGAGACCCAGTACTTC. Encoded protein: CASRTPGRETQYF.

The chain combines TRBV4-1 with TRBJ2-3, with TRBD1 identical over 9 bases. The CDR3 totals 15 residues. V shed 3 bases and J 7 bases; nucleotides not matched to a gene: 8. The V gene's germline CDR1 is MGHRA and CDR2 YSYEKL. CDR3 protein: CASSQGPGQGYTQYF. The CDR3 DNA follows: TGCGCCAGCAGCCAGGGACCAGGACAGGGGTATACGCAGTATTTT.

Here the CDR3 reads CASTAAGHSYNEQFF. In DNA, the CDR3 is TGTGCCAGCACCGCGGCCGGGCATTCCTACAATGAGCAGTTCTTC. The chain is built from TRBV7-2 and TRBJ2-1; no clear D. Trimming shortened V by 7 bases and J by 1 base, and 14 bases separated the two germline ends. Germline CDR1 SGHTA, CDR2 FQGNSA. This CDR3 has 15 amino acids.

The rearrangement joins TRBV30 to TRBJ2-3, with 10 positions matching TRBD2. V shed 0 bases, J shed 0 bases, and the junction held 0 bases outside the gene matches. Germline CDR1 reads GTSNPN; CDR2 reads SVGIG (reference sequence). The CDR3 is 15 amino acids. CDR3 residues: CAWSVAGGSTDTQYF. Written as DNA, the CDR3 is TGTGCCTGGAGTGTAGCGGGGGGGAGCACAGATACGCAGTATTTT.

The rearrangement links TRBV29-1 to TRBJ1-1, with 7 positions matching TRBD1. The CDR3 length is 15 residues. V shed 6 bases, J shed 1 base, and the junction held 11 bases outside the gene matches. CDR1 is SQVTM and CDR2 is ANQGSEA in the germline V gene. The CDR3 loop reads CSVGTAQTGNTEAFF. CDR3 DNA: TGCAGCGTGGGGACAGCCCAAACAGGGAACACTGAAGCTTTCTTT.

The rearrangement joins TRBV6-5 to TRBJ2-5, with 11 bases matching TRBD2. The CDR3 has 15 amino acids. In germline, CDR1 is MNHEY, CDR2 SVGAGI. Trimming took 2 bases from V and 2 from J; bases not matched to a gene: 1. The CDR3 is CASSYGTSGQETQYF. The CDR3 DNA reads as TGTGCCAGCAGTTACGGGACTAGCGGTCAAGAGACCCAGTACTTC.